These 26 T cell receptor beta chains share one sample of origin, sequenced in a study of siplizumab effects on memory and regulatory T cells. The method was immunoSEQ multiplex PCR; TCRdb's version includes in-frame clones alone and lacks a portion of them. The sample has over 95,000 clones, approximately 92% seen once. Sequencing input: non-Treg CD4+ T cells sorted from blood. Receptors originate from a human donor in good health.

The rearrangement joins TRBV30 to TRBJ1-2; 9 bases match TRBD1. This CDR3 region has 13 residues. From germline, CDR1 is GTSNPN and CDR2 SVGIG (reference sequence). Unmatched junction bases numbered 2, after V lost 0 bases and J lost 6 bases. This CDR3 reads CAWSVRQGDGYTF. DNA of the CDR3: TGTGCCTGGAGTGTACGACAGGGGGATGGCTACACCTTC.

This chain links TRBV11-2 with TRBJ2-5; no reliable D call. Trimming took off 2 bases at V and 1 base at J, with 11 bases between the two ends. Germline loops: CDR1 SGHAT, CDR2 FQNNGV. The CDR3 covers 15 residues. CDR3 coding DNA: TGTGCCAGCAGCTTACCCATCGGCAGCCAAGAGACCCAGTACTTC. Translated: CASSLPIGSQETQYF.

V usage is TRBV29-1 and J usage is TRBJ1-1; perhaps TRBD1 as D (6 bases). V was shortened by 5 bases and J by 1 base, with 11 bases between the two germline ends. CDR1 and CDR2 from the germline V gene are SQVTM and ANQGSEA. This CDR3 contains 13 residues. The CDR3 loop reads CSVNVDRNTEAFF. The CDR3 region has the DNA TGCAGCGTTAACGTGGACAGGAACACTGAAGCTTTCTTT.

The chain links TRBV5-1 to TRBJ1-4; TRBD1 aligns across 10 bases. V shed 4 bases and J 4 bases; nucleotides not matched to a gene: 13. The CDR3 contains 18 residues. Germline V lookup: CDR1 SGHRS, CDR2 YFSETQ. The CDR3 protein is CASSPPGQGRAGNEKLFF. CDR3 bases: TGCGCCAGCAGCCCGCCGGGACAGGGGAGGGCCGGTAATGAAAAACTGTTTTTT.

This clone was recorded only once. This rearrangement joins TRBV6-1 to TRBJ2-3; 7 nucleotides align to TRBD1. Germline V gene lookup returns CDR1 MNHNS and CDR2 SASEGT. CDR3 length: 16 amino acids. Trimming cost V 2 bases and J 6 bases; bases outside gene matches: 11. The CDR3 sequence: CASSELYRGSVDTQYF. CDR3 bases: TGTGCCAGCAGTGAACTGTACAGGGGCTCCGTGGATACGCAGTATTTT.

This chain links TRBV18 with TRBJ2-3; unclear D gene. V dropped 3 bases and J dropped 1 base, with 17 bases sitting between them. The CDR3 sequence is 17 residues long. The germline CDR1 and CDR2 sequences are KGHSH and LQKENI. The CDR3 loop reads CASSPPTRLQGTDTQYF. In DNA form, the CDR3 reads TGTGCCAGCTCACCCCCGACCAGGCTCCAGGGCACAGATACGCAGTATTTT.

The chain joins TRBV4-2 to TRBJ1-1; TRBD1 might be the D (5 bases). Trimming stripped 0 bases from V and 1 base from J, with 9 bases between. CDR1 and CDR2 from the germline V gene are LGHNA and YNFKEQ. The CDR3 has 15 amino acids. CDR3 nucleotide sequence: TGTGCCAGCAGCCAAGAGGGACGGGGGAACACTGAAGCTTTCTTT. Translation: CASSQEGRGNTEAFF.

The rearrangement links TRBV7-2 to TRBJ2-6, with 7 bases matching TRBD1. The junction had 7 bases not matched to a gene; V was cut back by 5 bases and J by 0 bases. This CDR3 contains 17 residues. CDR1 and CDR2 from the germline V gene are SGHTA and FQGNSA. The CDR3 DNA reads as TGTGCCAGCAGCCAAGGACAGGCGAGCTCTGGGGCCAACGTCCTGACTTTC. Protein: CASSQGQASSGANVLTF.

This rearrangement joins TRBV5-1 to TRBJ2-7, with 8 positions matching TRBD1. Trimming removed 5 bases from V and 0 bases from J; junction bases left unmatched: 4. Germline assignment: CDR1 SGHRS and CDR2 YFSETQ. The CDR3 contains 14 residues. The CDR3 region has the DNA TGCGCCAGCAGGTTTGACAGGGGCTCCTACGAGCAGTACTTC. Protein product: CASRFDRGSYEQYF.

V is TRBV4-1 and J is TRBJ1-2, with TRBD1 identical over 8 bases. The CDR3 extends over 17 amino acids. V lost 2 bases and J lost 5; bases outside the gene matches: 13. Germline V gene sequence: CDR1 MGHRA, CDR2 YSYEKL. The CDR3 nucleotides are TGCGCCAGCAGCCAAAAGGGCGGGGACAGGTCGACTTATGGCTACACCTTC. Encoded protein: CASSQKGGDRSTYGYTF.

The chain couples TRBV5-6 to TRBJ1-2; D remains ambiguous. V was pared by 0 bases and J by 8 bases, with 20 bases between. Germline V gene sequence: CDR1 SGHDT, CDR2 YYEEEE. The CDR3 totals 16 residues. CDR3 DNA sequence: TGTGCCAGCAGCTTGGTGGGCGGTGGGAGGCGGATGGGCTACACCTTC. This gives the protein CASSLVGGGRRMGYTF.

With regard to this clone: The same CDR3 is also encoded by other DNA sequences in this sample. The chain recombines TRBV5-1 with TRBJ1-1; D not certain. With 0 bases removed from V and 7 bases from J, the gap between germline ends came to 7 bases. There are 12 residues in the CDR3. Looked up from germline, CDR1 is SGHRS and CDR2 is YFSETQ. CDR3 DNA: TGCGCCAGCAGCTTGGAAGGTCTTGAAGCTTTCTTT. Protein sequence: CASSLEGLEAFF.

Here the CDR3 reads CASSLGGANAYNEQFF. The CDR3 DNA is TGCGCCAGCAGCTTGGGGGGGGCGAACGCCTACAATGAGCAGTTCTTC. The chain carries TRBV5-1 and TRBJ2-1; D possibly matches TRBD1 or TRBD2 (6 bases each). This CDR3 spans 16 amino acids. Germline CDR1 SGHRS, CDR2 YFSETQ. V lost 0 bases and J lost 2, with 12 bases in between.

Comment on this clone: Other nucleotide sequences from this sample produce the same CDR3. The chain employs TRBV9 and TRBJ1-4, with unresolved D. V lost 3 bases and J lost 5, with 5 bases in between. The V gene's germline CDR1 is SGDLS and CDR2 YYNGEE. The CDR3 sequence is 12 residues long. The CDR3 coding sequence is TGTGCCAGCAGCGGTTTAAATGAAAAACTGTTTTTT. This translates into CASSGLNEKLFF.

The J gene is TRBJ2-7, the V gene TRBV18, with D unclear. This CDR3 spans 14 amino acids. Germline assignment: CDR1 KGHSH and CDR2 LQKENI. Trimming left V 3 bases short and J 0 bases short, with 9 bases between. The CDR3 protein is CASSPSTNSYEQYF. The CDR3, as DNA: TGTGCCAGCTCACCCTCGACAAACTCCTACGAGCAGTACTTC. The full variable domain, its missing parts supplied by reference TRBV18 and TRBJ2-7, is NAGVMQNPRHLVRRRGQEARLRCSPMKGHSHVYWYRQLPEEGLKFMVYLQKENIIDESGMPKERFSAEFPKEGPSILRIQQVVRGDSAAYFCASSPSTNSYEQYFGPGTRLTVT.

This chain uses TRBV5-4 with TRBJ2-7, with a tentative D call TRBD2 (6 bases). This CDR3 is built from 18 residues. Trimming removed 4 bases at V and 0 bases at J, with 23 bases between. Germline assignment: CDR1 SGHNT and CDR2 YYREEE (reference sequence). In DNA form, the CDR3 reads TGTGCCAGCAGCCCACGCCGACCGGGACTTTCGGGCTCCTACGAGCAGTACTTC. Encoded protein: CASSPRRPGLSGSYEQYF.

This rearrangement joins TRBV5-1 to TRBJ2-1; 11 positions agree with TRBD2. Germline CDR1 reads SGHRS; CDR2 reads YFSETQ. This CDR3 contains 18 residues. With V trimmed by 0 bases and J by 1 base, 6 bases remained unmatched. CDR3 loop: CASSLGLAGFGSYNEQFF. The CDR3, as DNA: TGCGCCAGCAGCTTGGGACTAGCGGGGTTTGGGTCCTACAATGAGCAGTTCTTC.

The rearrangement links TRBV4-2 to TRBJ1-2; D gene unclear. The germline V gene encodes CDR1 LGHNA and CDR2 YNFKEQ. Trimming shortened V by 0 bases and J by 8 bases, and 13 bases separated the two germline ends. The CDR3 runs 14 residues. CDR3: CASSQDEEVMGYTF. CDR3 coding DNA: TGTGCCAGCAGCCAAGATGAGGAGGTTATGGGCTACACCTTC.

The genes are TRBV7-9 and TRBJ2-6, with D perhaps TRBD1 or TRBD2 (5 bases each). The germline V and J ends were trimmed by 5 bases and 0 bases, with 14 bases remaining between them. The CDR3 covers 17 residues. Germline V gives CDR1 SEHNR, CDR2 FQNEAQ (reference sequence). CDR3 DNA sequence: TGTGCCAGCAGCCGTCGACCTGGGGGCTCTGGGGCCAACGTCCTGACTTTC. This gives the protein CASSRRPGGSGANVLTF.

The V call is TRBV9, the J call TRBJ2-7; weak D call: TRBD1 (6 bases). Trimming cost V 3 bases and J 3 bases, with 13 bases left between them. Germline V gene lookup returns CDR1 SGDLS and CDR2 YYNGEE. There are 14 residues in the CDR3. DNA for the CDR3: TGTGCCAGCAGCGGAACCTGGACAGACTACGAGCAGTACTTC. This translates into CASSGTWTDYEQYF.

This clone was seen a single time. The chain is built from TRBV28 and TRBJ2-1; D uncertain. Per the germline V gene, CDR1 is MDHEN and CDR2 is SYDVKM. V lost 2 bases and J 1 base, leaving 15 bases between the germline ends. The CDR3 sequence is 17 residues long. CDR3 protein: CASSLLTRVPSYNEQFF. The DNA of the CDR3 is TGTGCCAGCAGTTTACTGACACGTGTACCTTCCTACAATGAGCAGTTCTTC.

The rearrangement links TRBV5-6 to TRBJ1-5, with D unclear. V was clipped by 5 bases and J by 1 base, with 10 bases between them. Per germline, CDR1 SGHDT and CDR2 YYEEEE. The CDR3 length is 14 residues. The CDR3 is CASRRWASNQPQHF. For the CDR3, the DNA is TGTGCCAGCAGGCGTTGGGCGAGCAATCAGCCCCAGCATTTT.

The chain combines TRBV5-1 with TRBJ2-3; TRBD2 might be the D (6 bases). From germline, CDR1 is SGHRS and CDR2 YFSETQ. Between the trimmed V and J ends, which lost 1 base and 1 base, there was a span of 10 bases. The CDR3 loop spans 15 amino acids. CDR3 sequence reads: CASSLLWGGTDTQYF. In DNA form, the CDR3 reads TGCGCCAGCAGCTTGTTATGGGGGGGCACAGATACGCAGTATTTT.

V usage is TRBV5-5 and J usage is TRBJ1-3, with D uncertain. Germline loops: CDR1 SGHKS, CDR2 YYEKEE (reference sequence). V lost 5 bases, J lost 1 base, and 16 bases lay in between. This CDR3 has 16 amino acids. The DNA for the CDR3 is TGTGCCAGCAGGATCAGCGCGGTATCTTCTGGAAACACCATATATTTT. Encoded protein: CASRISAVSSGNTIYF.

There are a few counts of this clone. The V call is TRBV11-2, the J call TRBJ2-3; 10 nucleotides align to TRBD2. Germline trimming cut 1 base from V and 1 base from J; bases unmatched to any gene: 11. CDR3 size: 19 residues. Germline CDR1 and CDR2: SGHAT and FQNNGV. The chain's CDR3 is CASSLGLGAGTSGTDTQYF. Here the CDR3 DNA reads TGTGCCAGCAGCTTAGGGCTGGGCGCCGGGACTAGCGGCACAGATACGCAGTATTTT.

The chain is built from TRBV18 and TRBJ1-2; 7 bases agree with TRBD1. CDR1 is KGHSH and CDR2 is LQKENI in the germline V gene. The V and J ends lost 5 bases and 4 bases, in that order; junction bases with no gene match: 7. This CDR3 has 14 amino acids. This CDR3 reads CASSADRLRYGYTF. Here the CDR3 DNA reads TGTGCCAGCTCAGCGGACAGGCTGCGCTATGGCTACACCTTC.